These T cell receptor beta chains were read from a single sample in a study of identical twins. MiXCR, run by TCRdb on the 5' RACE reads, gives a single entry per CDR3 protein. The sample holds 500,000 to 600,000 distinct CDR3 sequences, approximately 22% seen once. These data are also associated with another study on T cells expressing NK-cell markers.

Material for sequencing was CD4+ T cells sorted from blood. The receptors stem from a woman aged 18-30 years in good health. The CDR3 runs from the conserved cysteine through the conserved F or W. A D gene is named only where the DNA matches it firmly. The size field is filled for only some rows; it gives once, few, many or a size class.

d_gene | j_gene | abundance | v_gene | CDR3aa | CDR3nt
TRBD1 | TRBJ1-1 | NA | TRBV4-2 | CASSQETTGTGDTEAFF | TGTGCCAGCAGCCAAGAGACTACCGGGACAGGGGACACTGAAGCTTTCTTT
TRBD2 | TRBJ2-3 | few | TRBV7-2 | CASSLGWASGDTDTQYF | TGTGCCAGCAGCTTAGGTTGGGCTAGCGGGGACACAGATACGCAGTATTTT
NA | TRBJ2-5 | few | TRBV20-1 | CSARDPGPRIPYF | TGCAGTGCTAGAGACCCGGGCCCTCGTATACCGTACTTC
TRBD2 | TRBJ2-5 | NA | TRBV4-3 | CASSQMSLAGAETQYF | TGCGCCAGCAGCCAGATGTCCCTAGCGGGAGCAGAGACCCAGTACTTC
TRBD2 | TRBJ2-7 | many | TRBV7-2 | CASSLKGTSGAYEQYF | TGTGCCAGCAGCTTAAAAGGGACTAGTGGGGCCTACGAGCAGTACTTC
TRBD1 | TRBJ2-1 | NA | TRBV11-2 | CASSSGQGGFYNEQFF | TGTGCCAGCAGCTCCGGACAGGGTGGGTTCTACAATGAGCAGTTCTTC
NA | TRBJ1-2 | many | TRBV12-3/TRBV12-4 | CASSFQGGTSLSF | TGTGCCAGCAGTTTCCAAGGGGGAACATCTCTCTCCTTC
NA | TRBJ1-4 | NA | TRBV14 | CASSRVAATNEKLFF | TGTGCCAGCAGCCGAGTCGCGGCGACTAATGAAAAACTGTTTTTT
NA | TRBJ2-2 | few | TRBV12-3/TRBV12-4 | CASSLALASTGELFF | TGTGCCAGCAGTTTAGCGCTGGCATCAACCGGGGAGCTGTTTTTT
NA | TRBJ1-5 | NA | TRBV20-1 | CSASQANQPQHF | TGCAGTGCTAGCCAGGCCAATCAGCCCCAGCATTTT
NA | TRBJ1-5 | NA | TRBV20-1 | CSARDRISNQPQHF | TGCAGTGCTAGAGATAGGATTAGCAATCAGCCCCAGCATTTT
NA | TRBJ2-2 | NA | TRBV28 | CASRSSNTGELFF | TGTGCCAGCAGATCTTCGAACACCGGGGAGCTGTTTTTT
TRBD2 | TRBJ2-3 | NA | TRBV7-2 | CASSVSTTRGVDTQYF | TGTGCCAGCAGCGTATCCACTACCCGGGGGGTAGATACGCAGTATTTT
TRBD1 | TRBJ2-1 | NA | TRBV20-1 | CSARGTGKGQFF | TGCAGTGCTAGGGGGACAGGGAAAGGGCAGTTCTTC
NA | TRBJ1-1 | few | TRBV2 | CASAQVNTEAFF | TGTGCCAGCGCCCAGGTCAACACTGAAGCTTTCTTT
TRBD2 | TRBJ2-1 | few | TRBV6-1 | CASTGLAGYEQFF | TGTGCCAGCACCGGACTAGCTGGGTATGAGCAGTTCTTC
TRBD2 | TRBJ2-4 | few | TRBV20-1 | CSAGGEASGNQNIQYF | TGCAGTGCTGGGGGGGAGGCTAGCGGGAACCAAAACATTCAGTACTTC
NA | TRBJ2-6 | few | TRBV4-3 | CASSQETMNSGANVLTF | TGCGCCAGCAGCCAAGAGACCATGAACTCTGGGGCCAACGTCCTGACTTTC
NA | TRBJ2-1 | few | TRBV5-1 | CASSFRLGNNEQFF | TGCGCCAGCAGCTTTCGATTGGGGAACAATGAGCAGTTCTTC
TRBD2 | TRBJ2-1 | NA | TRBV7-9 | CASSFPGTSGGYNEQFF | TGTGCCAGCAGCTTCCCCGGGACTAGCGGGGGGTACAATGAGCAGTTCTTC
TRBD1 | TRBJ1-5 | NA | TRBV20-1 | CSAGRGTGGINQPQHF | TGCAGTGCTGGAAGGGGGACAGGGGGAATCAATCAGCCCCAGCATTTT
NA | TRBJ2-7 | few | TRBV4-2 | CASSQDLGGRGEQYF | TGTGCCAGCAGCCAAGATCTGGGGGGGCGCGGCGAGCAGTACTTC
TRBD1 | TRBJ2-2 | few | TRBV5-1 | CASSLGGGAGTGELFF | TGCGCCAGCAGCTTGGGAGGGGGCGCTGGCACCGGGGAGCTGTTTTTT
TRBD1 | TRBJ1-2 | NA | TRBV5-1 | CASSWTGQGDGYTF | TGCGCCAGCAGCTGGACGGGACAGGGTGACGGCTACACCTTC
NA | TRBJ1-1 | NA | TRBV2 | CAIQNAAPTEAFF | TGTGCGATCCAGAACGCGGCACCCACTGAAGCTTTCTTT
TRBD1 | TRBJ2-6 | few | TRBV5-1 | CASREQGAGANVLTF | TGCGCCAGCAGAGAACAGGGGGCCGGGGCCAACGTCCTGACTTTC
TRBD1 | TRBJ2-1 | few | TRBV6-2/TRBV6-3 | CASSGRDRGSYNEQFF | TGTGCCAGCAGTGGCCGGGACAGGGGATCCTACAATGAGCAGTTCTTC
TRBD2 | TRBJ2-3 | few | TRBV7-9 | CASSPGLAGSDTQYF | TGTGCCAGCAGCCCGGGACTAGCGGGCTCAGATACGCAGTATTTT
TRBD1 | TRBJ2-7 | few | TRBV12-3/TRBV12-4 | CASSDSGTGALQYF | TGTGCCAGCAGTGATTCCGGGACAGGCGCGTTACAGTACTTC
TRBD2 | TRBJ2-1 | NA | TRBV20-1 | CSAEGTSGRTPYNEQFF | TGCAGTGCAGAGGGGACTAGCGGGAGGACCCCCTACAATGAGCAGTTCTTC
NA | TRBJ2-2 | NA | TRBV6-5 | CASGLARTGELFF | TGTGCCAGCGGGTTAGCGAGAACCGGGGAGCTGTTTTTT
NA | TRBJ2-7 | NA | TRBV29-1 | CSVQASYEQYF | TGCAGCGTACAGGCCTCCTACGAGCAGTACTTC
TRBD1 | TRBJ2-2 | few | TRBV9 | CASEQGQGRYTGELFF | TGTGCCAGCGAGCAAGGACAGGGAAGATACACCGGGGAGCTGTTTTTT
NA | TRBJ2-5 | NA | TRBV20-1 | CSAPPIGPQETQYF | TGCAGTGCTCCCCCTATAGGGCCGCAAGAGACCCAGTACTTC
TRBD1 | TRBJ2-5 | NA | TRBV5-1 | CASSLGDRGWETQYF | TGCGCCAGCAGCTTGGGGGACAGGGGATGGGAGACCCAGTACTTC
NA | TRBJ2-7 | few | TRBV6-2/TRBV6-3 | CASSPPSGLYEQYF | TGTGCCAGCAGCCCCCCCTCGGGGCTCTACGAGCAGTACTTC
NA | TRBJ2-4 | NA | TRBV5-6 | CASSPGPRRNIQYF | TGTGCCAGCAGCCCCGGGCCTAGGAGAAACATTCAGTACTTC
NA | TRBJ2-6 | NA | TRBV11-3 | CASSPRQVPSGANVLTF | TGTGCCAGCAGCCCCCGACAGGTCCCCTCTGGGGCCAACGTCCTGACTTTC
NA | TRBJ2-1 | NA | TRBV18 | CASSPQSGDNEQFF | TGTGCCAGCTCACCTCAGTCGGGGGACAATGAGCAGTTCTTC
TRBD1 | TRBJ1-4 | NA | TRBV6-5 | CASSYSGTEDEKLFF | TGTGCCAGCAGTTACTCTGGGACAGAGGATGAAAAACTGTTTTTT
TRBD1 | TRBJ2-2 | NA | TRBV6-2/TRBV6-3 | CASSRRDRVRTGELFF | TGTGCCAGCAGTAGACGCGACAGGGTACGGACCGGGGAGCTGTTTTTT
NA | TRBJ2-1 | many | TRBV5-1 | CASSNQWGHNEQFF | TGCGCCAGTTCAAATCAATGGGGGCACAATGAGCAGTTCTTC
TRBD1 | TRBJ2-2 | NA | TRBV11-1 | CASRSAPGQGSTRHTGELFF | TGTGCCAGCAGAAGCGCTCCGGGACAGGGGTCAACCCGACACACCGGGGAGCTGTTTTTT
NA | TRBJ2-4 | few | TRBV10-3 | CAISGAGGGIQYF | TGTGCCATCAGTGGGGCAGGGGGGGGCATTCAGTACTTC
NA | TRBJ1-6 | once | TRBV6-5 | CASSYSSSPLHF | TGTGCCAGCAGTTACTCAAGTTCACCCCTCCACTTT
TRBD1 | TRBJ2-5 | NA | TRBV6-1 | CASSRGQVGETQYF | TGTGCCAGCAGTCGAGGACAGGTGGGAGAGACCCAGTACTTC
NA | TRBJ2-3 | NA | TRBV11-2 | CASSTGQSGGADTQYF | TGTGCCAGCAGCACTGGACAGTCCGGTGGTGCAGATACGCAGTATTTT
NA | TRBJ1-2 | NA | TRBV21-1 | CASSKRDRGAKYYGYTF | TGTGCCAGCAGCAAAAGGGACAGGGGTGCCAAATACTATGGCTACACCTTC
NA | TRBJ1-2 | few | TRBV18 | CASSPQGDVAYGYTF | TGTGCCAGCTCCCCCCAAGGGGACGTTGCCTATGGCTACACCTTC
NA | TRBJ1-1 | NA | TRBV7-3 | CASSLTGGQVNTEAFF | TGTGCCAGCAGCTTAACGGGGGGGCAGGTGAACACTGAAGCTTTCTTT
NA | TRBJ2-7 | many | TRBV12-3/TRBV12-4 | CASSPGLGSGEQYF | TGTGCCAGCAGTCCTGGACTGGGGAGCGGGGAGCAGTACTTC
NA | TRBJ1-4 | NA | TRBV10-2 | CASSREFEEEKLFF | TGCGCCAGCAGTAGGGAGTTTGAAGAGGAAAAACTGTTTTTT
NA | TRBJ1-1 | many | TRBV7-9 | CASSLELSGAFF | TGTGCCAGCAGCTTGGAGCTCTCTGGAGCTTTCTTT
NA | TRBJ2-6 | few | TRBV6-1 | CASSARLISGANVLTF | TGTGCCAGCAGTGCTAGACTGATCTCTGGGGCCAACGTCCTGACTTTC
NA | TRBJ2-3 | NA | TRBV7-2 | CASRTRLPDTQYF | TGTGCCAGCAGGACGAGACTCCCTGATACGCAGTATTTT
NA | TRBJ2-7 | once | TRBV9 | CASSVEDRGGSYEQYF | TGTGCCAGCAGCGTAGAGGATCGGGGTGGCTCCTACGAGCAGTACTTC